This T cell receptor beta chain was recorded in a study of T cell repertoires in cytomegalovirus infection. Study summary: CMV infection and matching HLA type were both indicated by public TCR beta signatures.

TCRdb ran MiXCR on the reads and lists one entry per CDR3 protein. The sample yields 200,000 to 300,000 distinct CDR3 sequences, roughly an eighth seen once. CDR1 and CDR2 (germline): SGHTA, FQGNSA. The CDR3 contains 13 residues. The ends were cut back, 4 bases at V and 4 bases at J, with 9 bases in the middle. This clonotype was counted many times. The chain joins TRBV7-2 to TRBJ2-3; the D gene is possibly TRBD2 (7 bases). The sample taken for sequencing was PBMCs. The receptor comes from a human donor in good health (CMV status not recorded). Some clones in this sample may be carry-over from other donors' samples. The DNA for the CDR3 is TGTGCCAGCAGCTACGGGGGGCCAGATACGCAGTATTTT. Protein: CASSYGGPDTQYF.